This TCR beta chain was profiled in a study of shared clonotypes between healthy human individuals. Some clones are missing from TCRdb's copy, which holds only in-frame ones; the method was immunoSEQ multiplex PCR. The table records roughly 2,000,000 clones, around 93% of them present only once. CD45RO-negative, CCR7-selected cells formed the naive CD8 fraction, which excluded terminally differentiated effector memory CD45RA+ cells. Germline loops: CDR1 MNHEY, CDR2 SVGAGI. Trimming left V 0 bases short and J 3 bases short, with 11 bases between. This CDR3 contains 16 residues. The chain carries TRBV6-5 and TRBJ2-2; D may correspond to TRBD1 or TRBD2 (5 bases each). This clonotype originated in a man between 18 and 29 years old in good health. Some clones in this sample may be carry-over from other donors' samples. Sequencing was carried out using naive CD8+ T cells from PBMCs. In DNA form, the CDR3 reads TGTGCCAGCAGTTACTCCCCGGGGCGTGACACCGGGGAGCTGTTTTTT. It is translated as CASSYSPGRDTGELFF.